The text below deals with one T cell receptor beta chain. Its cognate antigen is unknown. Produced via immunoSEQ multiplex PCR; TCRdb's table is partial and in-frame only. The table shows 150,000 to 200,000 clones, with approximately 90% occurring only once. Germline loops: CDR1 MNHEY, CDR2 SMNVEV (reference sequence). The CDR3 is 15 amino acids. Trimming at V came to 5 bases and at J to 5 bases, leaving 11 bases not matched to a gene. This record comes from a study of T cell responses to AZD1222 COVID-19 vaccine. Notes on the study in general: Vaccine-related CD4 TCRs covered spike, predominating at 160-218 and 743-854. When two AZD1222 doses had been given, Spike-specific TCR breadth and depth rose. Unmutated variant regions reportedly attract nearly half of all spike-specific TCRs. Baseline serostatus was positive in only six AZD1222 recipients.

The V and J genes are TRBV27 and TRBJ1-1; the match to TRBD1 covers 7 bases. The TCR originated in an adult who received the MenACWY meningococcal vaccine as a control. The starting material was peripheral blood, obtained 28 days after the second dose of the MenACWY control vaccine. The CDR3, as DNA: TGTGCCAGCAGTAAACAAGGGGGCGCAGGTACTGAAGCTTTCTTT. Translating gives CASSKQGGAGTEAFF.